This record concerns one T cell receptor (beta chain) sequence. Trimming removed 0 bases from V and 1 base from J; junction bases left unmatched: 11. The CDR3 runs to 19 residues. Germline assignment: CDR1 SGHRS and CDR2 YFSETQ. This entry is derived from a study of cytomegalovirus exposure and HLA in healthy donors. PCR involved 60 Vbeta and 13 Jbeta primers. Some clones are missing from TCRdb's copy, which holds only in-frame ones; the method was immunoSEQ multiplex PCR. The sample has 60,000 to 85,000 clones, approximately 82% seen once. The source material was PBMCs. This rearrangement joins TRBV5-1 to TRBJ1-1; 11 bases match TRBD1. This clonotype was obtained from a man between 65 and 85 years old in good health and CMV-seropositive. The CDR3 spells CASSLALGTGGPGNTEAFF. The DNA of the CDR3 is TGCGCCAGCAGCTTGGCCCTTGGGACAGGGGGGCCGGGGAACACTGAAGCTTTCTTT.